These 32 T cell receptor beta chains were all obtained from the same sample, sequenced in a study of type 1 regulatory T cells. From the reads, TCRdb called clonotypes with MiXCR, one entry per CDR3 protein. The data show 88,000 or so distinct CDR3 sequences, around a third seen once. The material sequenced was CD4+ T cells, either the whole sample or a sorted fraction (not recorded which). Every receptor here comes from a human donor in good health.

This clonotype was counted between two and nine times. V gene TRBV20-1 combines with J gene TRBJ1-1; D call uncertain. The V end lost 3 bases, the J end lost 1 base, and 9 bases lay between the germline ends. The CDR3 has 13 amino acids. Looked up from germline, CDR1 is DFQATT and CDR2 is SNEGSKA (reference sequence). The CDR3 bases are TGCAGTGCTAGCGGCAGCCCGAACACTGAAGCTTTCTTT. Translating gives CSASGSPNTEAFF.

A few counts support this clonotype. The junction and the germline gene differ at one end; a read error may be behind it. This chain uses TRBV10-2 with TRBJ2-7; no clear D gene. The CDR3 runs to 11 residues. Germline CDR1 WSHSY, CDR2 SAAADI. The CDR3: CASRYSYEQYF. The CDR3 coding sequence is TGCGCCAGCAGGTACTCCTATGAGCAGTACTTC.

The chain employs TRBV29-1 and TRBJ2-7; TRBD1 or TRBD2 may be the D gene (6 bases each). The CDR3 sequence is 13 residues long. Trimming left V 5 bases short and J 3 bases short, with 14 bases between. The V gene's germline CDR1 is SQVTM and CDR2 ANQGSEA. CDR3 bases: TGCAGCGTTTCTCACGGGGGCGGCTACGAGCAGTACTTC. It translates to CSVSHGGGYEQYF.

This sequence joins TRBV29-1 and TRBJ1-1, with D unresolved. Germline V gene lookup returns CDR1 SQVTM and CDR2 ANQGSEA. Between the trimmed V and J ends, which lost 2 bases and 4 bases, there was a span of 5 bases. The CDR3 is made up of 11 amino acids. CDR3 nucleotide sequence: TGCAGCGTTGAACCCAGCACTGAAGCTTTCTTT. Translated, it gives CSVEPSTEAFF.

The chain links TRBV4-2 to TRBJ2-1; TRBD1 is a possible D gene (6 bases). Trimming stripped 2 bases from V and 7 bases from J, with 27 bases between. The length of the CDR3 is 19 residues. Germline-derived CDR1 and CDR2 are LGHNA and YNFKEQ. CDR3 in amino acids: CASSQLGQPLGPGMNEQFF. CDR3 in DNA: TGTGCCAGCAGCCAACTCGGACAGCCTTTGGGTCCAGGCATGAATGAGCAGTTCTTC.

This clonotype occurred a few times. The rearrangement joins TRBV6-1 to TRBJ1-1, with D maybe TRBD1 (5 bases). CDR1 and CDR2 (germline): MNHNS, SASEGT. CDR3 length equals 13 residues. V lost 1 base and J 11 bases, leaving 14 bases between the germline ends. The CDR3 loop reads CASSEGGSLRAFF. In DNA, the CDR3 is TGTGCCAGCAGTGAAGGGGGGTCCCTGAGGGCTTTCTTT.

This clonotype was seen a few times. The V and J genes are TRBV24-1 and TRBJ2-7; TRBD1 matches 11 bases. Germline V gene data show CDR1 as KGHDR and CDR2 as SFDVKD. The CDR3 runs to 18 residues. V gave up 2 bases and J gave up 5 bases; unmatched junction bases: 13. CDR3 in DNA: TGTGCCACCAGTGATTCACTCAAAGGACAGGGGGCCCGGGACGAGCAGTACTTC. Its translation: CATSDSLKGQGARDEQYF.

The chain joins TRBV27 to TRBJ2-7; 7 bases are a match to TRBD2. Germline V gene data show CDR1 as MNHEY and CDR2 as SMNVEV (reference sequence). This CDR3 has 17 amino acids. V lost 3 bases, J lost 3 bases, and 14 bases stayed unmatched. The DNA of the CDR3 is TGTGCCAGCAGTTTCGGCCTCGGCGGGAGTGCGGTCTACGAGCAGTACTTC. This sequence encodes CASSFGLGGSAVYEQYF.

V gene TRBV19 combines with J gene TRBJ2-1, with D possibly matching TRBD1 (6 bases). Germline V lookup: CDR1 LNHDA, CDR2 SQIVND (reference sequence). This CDR3 is 13 amino acids long. V was trimmed by 5 bases and J by 5 bases, leaving 10 bases between them. In nucleotides, the CDR3 is TGTGCCAGTAGTGCCCACAGGGACAATGAGCAGTTCTTC. Its translation: CASSAHRDNEQFF.

The rearrangement joins TRBV27 to TRBJ1-2, with D maybe TRBD1 (5 bases). This CDR3 region has 15 residues. The V gene lost 5 bases and the J gene lost 4 bases, with 17 bases spanning the gap. CDR1 is MNHEY and CDR2 is SMNVEV in the germline V gene (reference sequence). The CDR3 reads CASSPSAGVAYGYTF. CDR3 coding DNA: TGTGCCAGCAGTCCTTCCGCGGGGGTCGCCTATGGCTACACCTTC.

The chain employs TRBV7-8 and TRBJ2-7; D perhaps matches TRBD1 (5 bases). This CDR3 has 16 amino acids. The V gene's germline CDR1 is SGHVS and CDR2 FQNEAQ. Between the trimmed V and J ends, which lost 0 bases and 3 bases, there was a span of 15 bases. The CDR3 region is CASSLARGQGSYEQYF. The CDR3 nucleotides are TGTGCCAGCAGCTTAGCGAGAGGTCAGGGTAGCTACGAGCAGTACTTC.

The CDR3 DNA is TGCGCCAGCAGCGTCCGACCCCAAGAGACCCAGTACTTC. This codes for CASSVRPQETQYF. This chain joins TRBV5-1 and TRBJ2-5, with unresolved D. V dropped 4 bases and J dropped 1 base, with 8 bases sitting between them. The CDR3 spans 13 residues. Germline values: CDR1 SGHRS, CDR2 YFSETQ.

This clonotype was counted a few times. The chain links TRBV7-3 to TRBJ2-3, with 9 bases matching TRBD2. The V gene's germline CDR1 is SGHTA and CDR2 FQGTGA. V dropped 2 bases and J dropped 4; count of bases not matched to a gene: 4. The CDR3 extends over 15 amino acids. The CDR3 sequence is CASSLAGGPPDTQYF. The CDR3 bases are TGTGCCAGCAGCTTAGCGGGAGGGCCCCCAGATACGCAGTATTTT.

The rearrangement links TRBV19 to TRBJ2-1; D might be TRBD2 (5 bases). Between the trimmed V and J ends, which lost 3 bases and 7 bases, there was a span of 16 bases. This CDR3 spans 15 amino acids. Germline values: CDR1 LNHDA, CDR2 SQIVND (reference sequence). The CDR3: CASSISFRGSNEQFF. CDR3 nucleotides: TGTGCCAGTAGTATTTCGTTCCGGGGTTCTAATGAGCAGTTCTTC.

The chain couples TRBV2 to TRBJ2-2; D gene ambiguous. V lost 7 bases and J 2 bases, leaving 8 bases between the germline ends. Per germline, CDR1 SNHLY and CDR2 FYNNEI. CDR3 length: 13 residues. This chain's CDR3 is CASNYGNTGELFF. CDR3 bases: TGTGCCAGCAATTACGGCAACACCGGGGAGCTGTTTTTT.

The chain links TRBV24-1 to TRBJ2-7; a weak D match, TRBD1 (6 bases). V was cut by 3 bases and J by 2 bases, with 13 bases left in between. Germline lookup yields CDR1 KGHDR and CDR2 SFDVKD. The CDR3 length is 15 residues. DNA of the CDR3: TGTGCCACCAGTGATCGCGCGGACAGACCCTACGAGCAGTACTTC. It specifies CATSDRADRPYEQYF.

This clonotype was recorded a few times. The rearrangement joins TRBV11-2 to TRBJ2-3; D is possibly TRBD2 (8 bases). Germline lookup yields CDR1 SGHAT and CDR2 FQNNGV. The CDR3 is 16 amino acids. V was trimmed by 4 bases and J by 6 bases, leaving 20 bases between them. CDR3 DNA: TGTGCCAGCAGCTCCGGATCGGGAGGGGGCTCGGATACGCAGTATTTT. Protein product: CASSSGSGGGSDTQYF.

This chain connects TRBV3-1 to TRBJ1-4; the D is unclear. The CDR3 is made up of 16 amino acids. The V gene's germline CDR1 is LGHDT and CDR2 YNNKEL (reference sequence). The V end was cut by 4 bases, the J end by 0 bases, with 12 bases between. The CDR3 sequence: CASSRARTSTNEKLFF. The CDR3 coding sequence is TGTGCCAGCAGCCGGGCCCGGACCTCAACTAATGAAAAACTGTTTTTT.

This chain connects TRBV20-1 to TRBJ2-7; TRBD2 aligns across 11 bases. The junction had 17 bases not matched to a gene; V was cut back by 3 bases and J by 4 bases. The CDR3 is made up of 18 amino acids. Germline loops: CDR1 DFQATT, CDR2 SNEGSKA (reference sequence). The CDR3 loop reads CSARGRTSGPYTLYEQYF. In DNA, the CDR3 is TGCAGTGCTAGGGGGAGGACTAGCGGGCCATATACCCTTTACGAGCAGTACTTC.

The sample holds a few counts of this clonotype. The chain joins TRBV10-3 to TRBJ2-2, with 8 bases aligning to TRBD1. CDR1 ENHRY and CDR2 SYGVKD come from the germline V gene. The CDR3 is 16 amino acids. V lost 0 bases, J lost 1 base, and 1 base stayed unmatched. The CDR3 DNA reads as TGTGCCATCAGTGAGTCCGGACAGGGGAACACCGGGGAGCTGTTTTTT. Its protein is CAISESGQGNTGELFF.

This chain connects TRBV7-3 to TRBJ2-2; D tentatively reads TRBD1 or TRBD2 (5 bases each). CDR3 length: 14 amino acids. Trimming left V 3 bases short and J 5 bases short, with 10 bases between. In germline, CDR1 is SGHTA, CDR2 FQGTGA. CDR3 sequence reads: CASSFGGGTGELFF. The CDR3 region has the DNA TGTGCCAGCAGCTTTGGGGGTGGAACCGGGGAGCTGTTTTTT.

DNA for the CDR3: TGTGCCAGCAGCCCCCCGGGACTAGCGGGAGCGGAGACCCAGTACTTC. Translation gives CASSPPGLAGAETQYF. This sequence joins TRBV7-2 and TRBJ2-5, with 14 bases lining up with TRBD2. The CDR3 sequence is 16 residues long. J gave up 5 bases and V 5 bases, and 7 bases lay outside the gene matches. Germline V lookup: CDR1 SGHTA, CDR2 FQGNSA.

The chain is built from TRBV7-2 and TRBJ2-5, with TRBD2 matching 14 bases. The ends lost 6 bases at V and 5 bases at J; junction bases unmatched: 8. Germline CDR1 and CDR2: SGHTA and FQGNSA. The CDR3 loop spans 16 amino acids. The CDR3 DNA sequence: TGTGCCAGCAGTCCCGGGACTAGCGGGAGATTTGAGACCCAGTACTTC. Protein product: CASSPGTSGRFETQYF.

The chain joins TRBV25-1 to TRBJ2-1; 12 bases map to TRBD2. The CDR3 runs 17 residues. CDR1 and CDR2 (germline): MGHDK, SYGVNS. The J segment lost 3 bases and the V segment lost 3 bases, leaving 6 bases of the junction unmatched. CDR3 in amino acids: CASSDSTSGSVYNEQFF. The CDR3 bases are TGTGCCAGCAGTGATTCGACTAGCGGGAGTGTCTACAATGAGCAGTTCTTC.

The V and J genes are TRBV5-1 and TRBJ2-7; 8 nucleotides agree with TRBD1. CDR1 is SGHRS, CDR2 YFSETQ, per germline. The CDR3 sequence is 13 residues long. Unmatched junction bases numbered 5, after V lost 3 bases and J lost 6 bases. The CDR3 DNA sequence: TGCGCCAGCAGCTCCCCAGGGGGCGGCGAGCAGTACTTC. It encodes CASSSPGGGEQYF.

The V and J genes are TRBV5-4 and TRBJ2-1; D gene unclear. In germline, CDR1 is SGHNT, CDR2 YYREEE (reference sequence). CDR3 length: 14 amino acids. Trimming removed 0 bases at V and 1 base at J, with 5 bases between. In nucleotides, the CDR3 is TGTGCCAGCAGCTTGGACCCTTCCTACAATGAGCAGTTCTTC. It codes for CASSLDPSYNEQFF.

About this clonotype itself: One end of the junction is discordant with germline, which a read error may explain. This chain links TRBV29-1 with TRBJ1-6; D might be TRBD1 (6 bases). From germline, CDR1 is SQVTM and CDR2 ANQGSEA. This CDR3 contains 14 residues. The CDR3, as DNA: TGCAGCGTTCAAGAGGGGGGTGGCGCATCACCCCTCCACTTT. Protein: CSVQEGGGASPLHF.

The table lists this clonotype with a few counts. Relative to the germline gene, one junction end is altered; a read error may explain this. CDR3 bases: TGTGCCAGCACTGAACTAGCGGGAGAATCCGGGGAGCTGTTTTTT. Its protein is CASTELAGESGELFF. V usage is TRBV2 and J usage is TRBJ2-2; 11 bases line up with TRBD2. The CDR3 is made up of 15 amino acids. Germline values: CDR1 SNHLY, CDR2 FYNNEI.

The chain joins TRBV12-3 or TRBV12-4 to TRBJ2-7; the D is unclear. The CDR3 consists of 12 residues. The ends were cut back, 6 bases at V and 4 bases at J, with 10 bases in the middle. CDR3 nucleotides: TGTGCCAGCAGCCCCAATCAGTACGAGCAGTACTTC. It is translated as CASSPNQYEQYF.

This clonotype was seen once. V is TRBV29-1 and J is TRBJ1-5; D gene ambiguous. Germline loops: CDR1 SQVTM, CDR2 ANQGSEA. The CDR3 is 15 amino acids. V lost 3 bases and J 1 base, leaving 13 bases between the germline ends. The CDR3 loop reads CSVESESGSNQPQHF. The DNA of the CDR3 is TGCAGCGTTGAGTCCGAAAGTGGGAGCAATCAGCCCCAGCATTTT.

Only a few counts were recorded for this clonotype. This chain connects TRBV7-9 to TRBJ2-1; 9 nucleotides line up with TRBD2. CDR3 size: 16 residues. V shed 5 bases and J 5 bases; nucleotides not matched to a gene: 10. From germline, CDR1 is SEHNR and CDR2 FQNEAQ (reference sequence). The chain's CDR3 is CASSAHRLADHNEQFF. The CDR3 region has the DNA TGTGCCAGCAGCGCCCACCGACTAGCGGACCACAATGAGCAGTTCTTC.

This clonotype has only a few counts. V gene TRBV30 combines with J gene TRBJ2-5; 11 bases align to TRBD2. J was trimmed by 4 bases and V by 2 bases; bases with no gene match: 6. Germline CDR1 and CDR2: GTSNPN and SVGIG (reference sequence). The CDR3 spans 15 residues. CDR3 residues: CAWSQGLAGTETQYF. The CDR3 region has the DNA TGTGCCTGGAGTCAAGGACTAGCGGGCACAGAGACCCAGTACTTC.